These 31 T cell receptor beta chains share one sample of origin, sequenced in a study of CD8 T cells in ankylosing spondylitis. Study-wide points: Among TCR beta sequences, a motif of several highly homologous variants appeared characteristic of ankylosing spondylitis blood.

TCRdb processed the 5' RACE reads anew with MiXCR; each CDR3 protein has one entry. The sample holds under 850,000 distinct CDR3 sequences, around 19% seen once. Their antigens are not known. Sequenced: blood, either unsorted or a sorted T cell fraction (not recorded which). Source of these receptors: a male donor with ankylosing spondylitis.

A few counts support this clonotype. The chain has TRBV12-3 or TRBV12-4 and TRBJ1-6; 9 nucleotides align to TRBD1. The ends lost 9 bases at V and 6 bases at J; junction bases unmatched: 3. CDR3 length: 13 amino acids. CDR3 residues: CASLQGANSPLHF. The CDR3 bases are TGTGCCAGTCTACAGGGGGCTAATTCACCCCTCCACTTT.

In its sample, this clonotype was seen many times. Written as DNA, the CDR3 is TGTGCCAGCAGTTACAACAATCAGCCCCAGCATTTT. Protein sequence: CASSYNNQPQHF. The V call is TRBV12-3 or TRBV12-4, the J call TRBJ1-5; no definite D call. CDR3 size: 12 residues. With 4 bases removed from V and 3 bases from J, the gap between germline ends came to 4 bases.

CDR3 protein: CASRTPGAAMNTEAFF. As DNA, the CDR3 is TGTGCCAGCAGGACTCCCGGGGCAGCAATGAACACTGAAGCTTTCTTT. The chain recombines TRBV28 with TRBJ1-1; tentative D call: TRBD1 (5 bases). Germline CDR1 reads MDHEN; CDR2 reads SYDVKM. V gave up 6 bases and J gave up 0 bases, with 17 bases separating them. CDR3 length: 16 residues. Combining the CDR3 with reference TRBV28 and TRBJ1-1 gives the whole variable domain DVKVTQSSRYLVKRTGEKVFLECVQDMDHENMFWYRQDPGLGLRLIYFSYDVKMKEKGDIPEGYSVSREKKERFSLILESASTNQTSMYLCASRTPGAAMNTEAFFGQGTRLTVV.

The V gene is TRBV12-3 or TRBV12-4, the J gene TRBJ2-1; the match to TRBD1 covers 8 bases. The CDR3 loop spans 15 amino acids. V was clipped by 9 bases and J by 0 bases; unmatched bases: 7. The CDR3 sequence: CASDGQGSSYNEQFF. CDR3 sequence (DNA): TGTGCCAGTGATGGACAGGGAAGCTCCTACAATGAGCAGTTCTTC.

This clonotype has more than one count but fewer than ten. The CDR3 DNA sequence: TGTGCCAGCAGTTACTCGACGGACTATGGCTACACCTTC. Residues: CASSYSTDYGYTF. The rearrangement joins TRBV6-2 or TRBV6-3 to TRBJ1-2; D not resolved. V lost 0 bases to trimming and J lost 3 bases, with 5 bases between them. The CDR3 spans 13 residues. CDR1 is MNHEY and CDR2 is SVGEGT in the germline V gene.

This clonotype turned up a few times. The rearrangement joins TRBV29-1 to TRBJ1-5; D is unresolved. The CDR3 spans 13 residues. The germline V gene encodes CDR1 SQVTM and CDR2 ANQGSEA. Deletions cut 4 bases from V and 3 bases from J, with 10 bases between. CDR3 region: CSVVWGSNQPQHF. CDR3 bases: TGCAGCGTTGTGTGGGGATCCAATCAGCCCCAGCATTTT.

The chain is built from TRBV6-2 or TRBV6-3 and TRBJ2-7; tentatively, D is TRBD2 (6 bases). In germline, CDR1 is MNHEY, CDR2 SVGEGT. The CDR3 loop spans 13 amino acids. With 8 bases removed from V and 3 bases from J, the gap between germline ends came to 14 bases. The CDR3 reads CASGGEGYYEQYF. The CDR3 DNA reads as TGTGCCAGCGGAGGGGAAGGGTACTACGAGCAGTACTTC.

This chain links TRBV6-2 or TRBV6-3 with TRBJ2-7; the match to TRBD2 covers 7 bases. Germline-derived CDR1 and CDR2 are MNHEY and SVGEGT. CDR3 length: 15 amino acids. Trimming at V came to 2 bases and at J to 3 bases, leaving 7 bases not matched to a gene. CDR3 residues: CASSYGGGSHYEQYF. CDR3 nucleotide sequence: TGTGCCAGCAGTTACGGTGGCGGGAGTCACTACGAGCAGTACTTC.

This clonotype was observed a few times. J is TRBJ2-7 and V is TRBV7-8; 12 bases fit TRBD2. The V gene's germline CDR1 is SGHVS and CDR2 FQNEAQ. V shed 5 bases and J 1 base; nucleotides not matched to a gene: 9. The CDR3 spans 17 residues. CDR3 coding DNA: TGTGCCAGCAGCGAAAGAGCCGGACTAGCGGGGTCCTACGAGCAGTACTTC. It encodes CASSERAGLAGSYEQYF.

This clonotype was seen a handful of times. The chain combines TRBV3-1 with TRBJ2-1, with D perhaps matching TRBD1 or TRBD2 (6 bases each). Germline-derived CDR1 and CDR2 are LGHDT and YNNKEL (reference sequence). This CDR3 has 18 residues. Between the trimmed V and J ends, which lost 0 bases and 6 bases, there was a span of 21 bases. Written as DNA, the CDR3 is TGTGCCAGCAGCCAAGACGAGGGGGGATCCGCTTACACCAATGAGCAGTTCTTC. As protein: CASSQDEGGSAYTNEQFF.

This clonotype was seen only a few times. The genes are TRBV5-8 and TRBJ1-4; TRBD1 agrees at 9 bases. Germline CDR1 and CDR2: SGHTS and YDEGEE. Trimming cost V 4 bases and J 7 bases; bases outside gene matches: 14. The CDR3 has 17 amino acids. The DNA of the CDR3 is TGTGCCAGCAGCCCATGGACAGGGGCAACTTCAGGTGAAAAACTGTTTTTT. Protein sequence: CASSPWTGATSGEKLFF. Filled out from reference TRBV5-8 and TRBJ1-4, the complete variable domain reads EAGVTQSPTHLIKTRGQQATLRCSPISGHTSVYWYQQALGLGLQFLLWYDEGEERNRGNFPPRFSGRQFPNYSSELNVNALELEDSALYLCASSPWTGATSGEKLFFGSGTQLSVL.

The CDR3 sequence is CASSPASSEFF. Written as DNA, the CDR3 is TGTGCCAGCTCACCAGCCTCCTCGGAATTCTTC. The chain has TRBV18 and TRBJ2-1; D unclear. CDR1 is KGHSH and CDR2 is LQKENI in the germline V gene. V dropped 2 bases and J dropped 16 bases, with 12 bases sitting between them. This CDR3 is 11 amino acids long.

This clonotype was counted a few times. The V and J genes are TRBV10-3 and TRBJ1-1; D is uncertain. The V gene lost 2 bases and the J gene lost 4 bases, with 11 bases spanning the gap. The CDR3 contains 14 residues. In germline, CDR1 is ENHRY, CDR2 SYGVKD. CDR3 protein: CAISEVRGFTEAFF. As DNA, the CDR3 is TGTGCCATCAGTGAGGTCCGAGGGTTCACTGAAGCTTTCTTT.

The DNA of the CDR3 is TGTGCCAGCAGCAAACGACCCCGAATCCACACTGGCGGAACCTTGAACACCGGGGAGCTGTTTTTT. This translates into CASSKRPRIHTGGTLNTGELFF. The chain links TRBV21-1 to TRBJ2-2; the tabulated D call, TRBD2, remains unverified against the DNA. TRBV21-1 is annotated as a pseudogene. CDR3 length equals 22 residues.

The chain is built from TRBV12-3 or TRBV12-4 and TRBJ2-3; TRBD1 matches at 7 bases. The CDR3 has 14 amino acids. Trimming cost V 7 bases and J 6 bases; bases outside gene matches: 10. The CDR3 loop reads CASTQDRLLDTQYF. In nucleotides, the CDR3 is TGTGCCAGCACTCAGGACAGGCTCCTGGATACGCAGTATTTT.

This clonotype has ten or more counts. The genes are TRBV5-1 and TRBJ2-3; 7 nucleotides line up with TRBD1. Germline CDR1 reads SGHRS; CDR2 reads YFSETQ. The CDR3 totals 16 residues. Unmatched junction bases numbered 6, after V lost 0 bases and J lost 2 bases. The CDR3 bases are TGCGCCAGCAGCTTGGCGGGACAGCTATCCACAGATACGCAGTATTTT. Encoded protein: CASSLAGQLSTDTQYF. Variable domain in full (rest from reference TRBV5-1 and TRBJ2-3): KAGVTQTPRYLIKTRGQQVTLSCSPISGHRSVSWYQQTPGQGLQFLFEYFSETQRNKGNFPGRFSGRQFSNSRSEMNVSTLELGDSALYLCASSLAGQLSTDTQYFGPGTRLTVL.

The chain combines TRBV7-8 with TRBJ1-1; TRBD1 might be the D (5 bases). The V gene's germline CDR1 is SGHVS and CDR2 FQNEAQ. V lost 5 bases and J 8 bases, leaving 21 bases between the germline ends. This CDR3 is built from 15 residues. CDR3 loop: CASSRPGREASEAFF. Here the CDR3 DNA reads TGTGCCAGCAGCCGACCAGGCAGGGAGGCGTCCGAAGCTTTCTTT. The variable domain in full, completed from reference TRBV7-8 and TRBJ1-1, reads GAGVSQSPRYKVAKRGQDVALRCDPISGHVSLFWYQQALGQGPEFLTYFQNEAQLDKSGLPSDRFFAERPEGSVSTLKIQRTQQEDSAVYLCASSRPGREASEAFFGQGTRLTVV.

This clonotype was observed a few times. The V call is TRBV3-1, the J call TRBJ1-6; D uncertain. This CDR3 region has 15 residues. V was clipped by 5 bases and J by 4 bases, with 12 bases between them. The germline V gene has CDR1 LGHDT and CDR2 YNNKEL (reference sequence). The DNA for the CDR3 is TGTGCCAGCAGCATCTCTACATTGTATAATTCACCCCTCCACTTT. Protein sequence: CASSISTLYNSPLHF.

J is TRBJ2-5 and V is TRBV2; D is ambiguous. V lost 7 bases and J lost 2, with 8 bases in between. Germline CDR1 and CDR2: SNHLY and FYNNEI. This CDR3 has 12 amino acids. CDR3 sequence (DNA): TGTGCCAGCAACCCAGTTCAAGAGACCCAGTACTTC. It translates to CASNPVQETQYF.

Only a few counts were recorded for this clonotype. V and J are TRBV12-3 or TRBV12-4 and TRBJ1-1; D gene ambiguous. The CDR3 is 13 residues long. V dropped 5 bases and J dropped 6 bases, with 13 bases sitting between them. In DNA form, the CDR3 reads TGTGCCAGCAGTGCGGTCGGGCTGCCTGAAGCTTTCTTT. Amino acid sequence: CASSAVGLPEAFF.

This clonotype was observed a handful of times. V usage is TRBV4-1 and J usage is TRBJ1-2, with TRBD1 identical over 8 bases. V dropped 0 bases and J dropped 5; count of bases not matched to a gene: 8. The germline V gene has CDR1 MGHRA and CDR2 YSYEKL. There are 16 residues in the CDR3. CDR3 in DNA: TGCGCCAGCAGCCAAGATCCCTCCGGACAGGGATATGGCTACACCTTC. It translates to CASSQDPSGQGYGYTF.

The rearrangement links TRBV29-1 to TRBJ2-3, with D perhaps matching TRBD1 (6 bases). Trimming pared 6 bases from V and 3 bases from J, leaving 19 bases between. Germline V gene data show CDR1 as SQVTM and CDR2 as ANQGSEA. This CDR3 region has 15 residues. The CDR3 DNA follows: TGCAGCGTCGGACCCTACAGGGATCGGACAGATACGCAGTATTTT. Its translation: CSVGPYRDRTDTQYF.

This clonotype came up many times. The chain carries TRBV12-3 or TRBV12-4 and TRBJ2-5; the D is unclear. Deletions cut 0 bases from V and 4 bases from J, with 6 bases between. This CDR3 spans 13 amino acids. The CDR3 nucleotides read TGTGCCAGCAGTTTAGCACGAAGAGAGACCCAGTACTTC. It codes for CASSLARRETQYF.

The genes are TRBV20-1 and TRBJ2-7; possibly TRBD2 for D (7 bases). In germline, CDR1 is DFQATT, CDR2 SNEGSKA (reference sequence). This CDR3 spans 14 amino acids. The ends were cut back, 3 bases at V and 0 bases at J, with 12 bases in the middle. The DNA for the CDR3 is TGCAGTGCTAGTAAGGGGGGGGCCTCCTACGAGCAGTACTTC. Protein product: CSASKGGASYEQYF.

The CDR3 sequence is CASSFETGKNTEAFF. CDR3 DNA: TGTGCCAGCAGTTTTGAAACAGGGAAGAACACTGAAGCTTTCTTT. The chain employs TRBV12-3 or TRBV12-4 and TRBJ1-1, with a tentative D call TRBD1 (6 bases). This CDR3 contains 15 residues. V gave up 3 bases and J gave up 1 base, with 12 bases separating them.

This clonotype was seen only a few times. This chain joins TRBV27 and TRBJ2-1; D remains unclear. V dropped 4 bases and J dropped 3 bases, with 10 bases sitting between them. From germline, CDR1 is MNHEY and CDR2 SMNVEV (reference sequence). The CDR3 length is 14 residues. The CDR3 coding sequence is TGTGCCAGCAGTTCCGGGTTAGACTACAATGAGCAGTTCTTC. This codes for CASSSGLDYNEQFF.

This clonotype was seen only a few times. V is TRBV3-1 and J is TRBJ2-7; 7 bases map to TRBD1. The CDR3 is 16 amino acids. Losses at the gene ends were 2 bases for V and 3 bases for J; bases not matched to a gene: 10. The germline gives CDR1 LGHDT, CDR2 YNNKEL (reference sequence). CDR3 coding DNA: TGTGCCAGCAGCCAACTCCCTGGGGACAGCCTCTACGAGCAGTACTTC. It encodes CASSQLPGDSLYEQYF.

This sequence joins TRBV5-6 and TRBJ2-7; D possibly corresponds to TRBD1 (5 bases). The V end lost 4 bases, the J end lost 4 bases, and 15 bases lay between the germline ends. There are 14 residues in the CDR3. CDR1 is SGHDT, CDR2 YYEEEE, per germline. CDR3 nucleotide sequence: TGTGCCAGCAGCCGCCGGCAGGGAAGGTACGAGCAGTACTTC. It specifies CASSRRQGRYEQYF.

This clonotype was found a few times. This chain joins TRBV12-3 or TRBV12-4 and TRBJ2-1, with 10 positions matching TRBD2. V was pared by 5 bases and J by 7 bases, with 8 bases of the junction left unmatched. The CDR3 runs 15 residues. The DNA of the CDR3 is TGTGCCAGCAGTGGGGCGGCTAGCGGGGGAAATGAGCAGTTCTTC. Its protein is CASSGAASGGNEQFF.

The gene calls are TRBV7-9 and TRBJ1-1, with 9 bases aligning to TRBD1. V lost 0 bases to trimming and J lost 5 bases; unmatched junction nucleotides: 10. There are 17 residues in the CDR3. Germline CDR1 SEHNR, CDR2 FQNEAQ (reference sequence). CDR3 protein: CASSLATGGAMGTEAFF. CDR3 coding DNA: TGTGCCAGCAGCTTAGCCACAGGGGGCGCGATGGGAACTGAAGCTTTCTTT.

This chain links TRBV5-1 with TRBJ1-3, with D tentatively TRBD1 (6 bases). With 4 bases removed from V and 0 bases from J, the gap between germline ends came to 11 bases. This CDR3 is 15 amino acids long. From germline, CDR1 is SGHRS and CDR2 YFSETQ. The CDR3 DNA is TGCGCCAGCAGCCAAACAGGGAACTCTGGAAACACCATATATTTT. This sequence encodes CASSQTGNSGNTIYF.